These T cell receptor beta chains were read from a single sample in a study of T cell changes during pregnancy in multiple sclerosis. The repertoire was sequenced with immunoSEQ multiplex PCR; TCRdb's copy has only in-frame clones and lacks some. The profile covers roughly 47,000 clones, with 70% to 90% appearing a single time and roughly 1.2% taken by the ten largest. The material sequenced was CD4+ T cells from peripheral blood mononuclear cells, taken after pregnancy. These receptors all stem from a female donor with multiple sclerosis, enrolled in a pregnancy study. The CDR3 runs from the conserved cysteine through the conserved F or W. Each record gives: J gene, clone size, D gene, V gene, CDR3 DNA, CDR3 protein. The D gene is left open where the match is weak. Rows may omit the clone size; those that give it use once, few, many or a size class.

>TRBJ2-7|NA|NA|TRBV29-1
TGCAGCGTTTTTGGGGGGGGACAGGCCTACGAGCAGTACTTC
CSVFGGGQAYEQYF
>TRBJ2-7|NA|NA|TRBV4-1
TGCGCCAGCAGCCTAGGACTTCTTTCCTACGAGCAGTACTTC
CASSLGLLSYEQYF
>TRBJ2-3|NA|NA|TRBV6-5
TGTGCCAGCAGTTATCAGTTAGCTGGCACAGATACGCAGTATTTT
CASSYQLAGTDTQYF
>TRBJ1-1|once|NA|TRBV14
TGTGCCAGCAGCCGGGGGGGGGAGTCTGAAGCTTTCTTT
CASSRGGESEAFF
>TRBJ2-3|NA|TRBD2|TRBV19
TGTGCCAGTCGACTAGCGGGAGATACGCAGTATTTT
CASRLAGDTQYF
>TRBJ1-1|NA|TRBD1|TRBV12-5
TGTGCTAGTGGCCCAAATCCGGGACAGGGGAACACTGAAGCTTTCTTT
CASGPNPGQGNTEAFF
>TRBJ1-4|NA|NA|TRBV9
TGTGCCAGCAGCGTCGGGGTTTCTGACGCTAATGAAAAACTGTTTTTT
CASSVGVSDANEKLFF
>TRBJ1-2|NA|TRBD1|TRBV30
TGTGCCTGGATATCTCCAGGGGGCTATGGCTACACCTTC
CAWISPGGYGYTF
>TRBJ2-5|NA|NA|TRBV11-1
TGTGCCAGCAGCTTATCCCGGGAAGAGACCCAGTACTTC
CASSLSREETQYF
>TRBJ2-1|NA|TRBD2|TRBV6-1
TGTGCCAGCAGTGAAGCGAGGGGCGGGAGGGGCTCCTACAATGAGCAGTTCTTC
CASSEARGGRGSYNEQFF
>TRBJ2-2|NA|NA|TRBV5-4
TGTGCCAGCAGCTTGGGTGGCAGGGCGAACACCGGGGAGCTGTTTTTT
CASSLGGRANTGELFF
>TRBJ2-5|NA|NA|TRBV7-2
TGTGCCAGCAGCCGACAGTCTAGGAGAGAAGGAGAGACCCAGTACTTC
CASSRQSRREGETQYF
>TRBJ1-2|NA|NA|TRBV29-1
TGCAGCGTGGACAGTGCAAGGGGTATCGGCTACACCTTC
CSVDSARGIGYTF
>TRBJ2-7|NA|NA|TRBV5-1
TGCGCCAGCAGCACCCGGGAGAATTTATTTGCGTACGAGCAGTACTTC
CASSTRENLFAYEQYF
>TRBJ2-7|NA|TRBD2|TRBV4-1
TGCGCCAGCAGCCAAGATACGACTAGCCGGGAGTACTTC
CASSQDTTSREYF
>TRBJ2-7|NA|NA|TRBV6-1
TGTGCCAGCAGTGAAAGGTTGTACAGGGCTATAGAGCAGTACTTC
CASSERLYRAIEQYF
>TRBJ2-5|NA|TRBD1|TRBV5-6
TGTGCCAGCAGCTTTCGGACTACACAGGGGGGAGAGACCCAGTACTTC
CASSFRTTQGGETQYF
>TRBJ1-5|few|NA|TRBV19
TGTGCCAGTAGTATAGCAAGGGGTGACAATCAGCCCCAGCATTTT
CASSIARGDNQPQHF
>TRBJ2-2|NA|TRBD2|TRBV5-1
TGCGCCAGCAGCCCCGGACTAGTCCCCCACACCGGGGAGCTGTTTTTT
CASSPGLVPHTGELFF
>TRBJ2-7|NA|NA|TRBV18
TGTGCCAGCTCACCGAGCTTCGGGGAAACCTACGAGCAGTACTTC
CASSPSFGETYEQYF
>TRBJ2-1|NA|TRBD1|TRBV6-5
TGTGCCAGCAGTCCCTCCCGGACAGGGGTTAATGAGCAGTTCTTC
CASSPSRTGVNEQFF
>TRBJ2-3|NA|TRBD1|TRBV10-1
TGCGCCAGCAGTGAAGGGCAGGGGGCGACAGATACGCAGTATTTT
CASSEGQGATDTQYF
>TRBJ1-1|NA|NA|TRBV19
TGTGCCAGTAGTATAGAAGGGAGCGGGGGCACTGAAGCTTTCTTT
CASSIEGSGGTEAFF
>TRBJ1-4|NA|NA|TRBV5-4
TGTGCCAGCAGCTTGGGACAAAATAATGAAAAACTGTTTTTT
CASSLGQNNEKLFF
>TRBJ1-3|NA|NA|TRBV27
TGTGCCAGCAGTTTAATCCAGAAAATCTCTGGAAACACCATATATTTT
CASSLIQKISGNTIYF
>TRBJ2-5|NA|TRBD2|TRBV10-3
TGTGCCATCAGTGATGGGACTAGCGACGAGACCCAGTACTTC
CAISDGTSDETQYF
>TRBJ2-5|NA|TRBD2|TRBV18
TGTGCCAGCTCACCAACTAGCGGGAGGGCCAGGGAGACCCAGTACTTC
CASSPTSGRARETQYF
>TRBJ2-2|NA|NA|TRBV18
TGTGCCAGCTCACCATTAATGAACACCGGGGAGCTGTTTTTT
CASSPLMNTGELFF
>TRBJ1-6|NA|TRBD1|TRBV30
TGTGCCTGGAGTGCGGCCGGGGACAGGGTTAGGTCACCCCTCCACTTT
CAWSAAGDRVRSPLHF
>TRBJ2-1|NA|NA|TRBV5-1
TGCGCCAGCAGAAGTACACAGTACAATGAGCAGTTCTTC
CASRSTQYNEQFF
>TRBJ1-5|NA|NA|TRBV2
TGTGCCAGCTTGGGCGATTATAGCAATCAGCCCCAGCATTTT
CASLGDYSNQPQHF
>TRBJ1-6|NA|NA|TRBV5-6
TGTGCCAGCAGCTTGGGGCAGCGGAATTCACCCCTCCACTTT
CASSLGQRNSPLHF
>TRBJ2-3|NA|NA|TRBV6-1
TGTGCCAGCAGCAGCGGGCCCGGGGATACGCAGTATTTT
CASSSGPGDTQYF
>TRBJ2-5|NA|NA|TRBV27
TGTGCCAGCAGTTTATCGTACAGGGCCCCAGAGACCCAGTACTTC
CASSLSYRAPETQYF
>TRBJ2-5|NA|NA|TRBV7-2
TGTGCCAGCACAACAGAGGGAAACCAAGAGACCCAGTACTTC
CASTTEGNQETQYF
>TRBJ2-7|NA|NA|TRBV11-2
TGTGCCAGCAGCTTAGTGGAAGGGGTCGAGCAGTACTTC
CASSLVEGVEQYF
>TRBJ2-2|NA|NA|TRBV7-2
TGTGCCAGCAGCTTAGTGTCTGTAAACACCGGGGAGCTGTTTTTT
CASSLVSVNTGELFF
>TRBJ2-2|NA|NA|TRBV6-1
TGTGCCAGCAGTGACAAGAACACCGGGGAGCTGTTTTTT
CASSDKNTGELFF
>TRBJ1-1|NA|NA|TRBV18
TGTGCCAGCTCACCACCGGCCCTGCGGTCTGAAGCTTTCTTT
CASSPPALRSEAFF
>TRBJ1-3|NA|NA|TRBV7-2
TGTGCCAGCAGCTTTGGAGGCTTGGGAAACACCATATATTTT
CASSFGGLGNTIYF
>TRBJ2-2|NA|TRBD2|TRBV2
TGTGCCAGCAGTGAATGGGGGAGGGCCGGGGAGCTGTTTTTT
CASSEWGRAGELFF
>TRBJ1-5|NA|NA|TRBV6-1
TGTGCCAGCAGTGGAGAGGGGGTCATTCTCAATCAGCCCCAGCATTTT
CASSGEGVILNQPQHF
>TRBJ2-1|NA|NA|TRBV5-6
TGTGCCAGCAGCTTCATTAACAGCCTACTGCTCTTC
CASSFINSLLLF
>TRBJ2-1|NA|TRBD2|TRBV2
TGTGCCAGCGGGGACTACCTAAGCTCCTACAATGAGCAGTTCTTC
CASGDYLSSYNEQFF
>TRBJ2-7|NA|TRBD2|TRBV7-3
TGTGCCAGCAGCCCGGGACTAGCGGAACCATGGTACTTC
CASSPGLAEPWYF
>TRBJ1-2|NA|TRBD1|TRBV19
TGTGCCAGTAGGGTACAGGGGGACTATGGCTACACCTTC
CASRVQGDYGYTF
>TRBJ2-5|NA|NA|TRBV7-9
TGTGCCAGCAGCCGCGAGGGGGGGGCTGGAGAGACCCAGTACTTC
CASSREGGAGETQYF
>TRBJ2-7|few|NA|TRBV19
TGTGCCAGTAGTATCCTGGACAGCTACGAGCAGTACTTC
CASSILDSYEQYF
>TRBJ1-1|NA|NA|TRBV7-2
TGTGCCAGCAGCTTAACGAGATACACTGAAGCTTTCTTT
CASSLTRYTEAFF
>TRBJ1-2|NA|NA|TRBV18
TGTGCCAGCTCACCACCTTATCCCGGGGGGCAAAACTATGGCTACACCTTC
CASSPPYPGGQNYGYTF